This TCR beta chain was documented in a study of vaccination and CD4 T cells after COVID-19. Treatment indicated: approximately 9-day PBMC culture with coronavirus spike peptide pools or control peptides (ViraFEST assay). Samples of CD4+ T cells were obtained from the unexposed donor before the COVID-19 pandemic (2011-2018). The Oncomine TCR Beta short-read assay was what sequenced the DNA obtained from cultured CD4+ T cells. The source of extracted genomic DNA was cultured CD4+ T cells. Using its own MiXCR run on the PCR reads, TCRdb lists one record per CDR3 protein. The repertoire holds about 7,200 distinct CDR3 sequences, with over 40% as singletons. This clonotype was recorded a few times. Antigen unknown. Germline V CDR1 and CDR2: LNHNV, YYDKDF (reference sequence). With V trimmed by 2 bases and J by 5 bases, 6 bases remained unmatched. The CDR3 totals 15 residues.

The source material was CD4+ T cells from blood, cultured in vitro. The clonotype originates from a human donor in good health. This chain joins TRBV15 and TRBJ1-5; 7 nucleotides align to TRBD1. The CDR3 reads CATSRRGQGDQPQHF. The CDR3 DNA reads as TGTGCCACCAGCAGAAGGGGGCAGGGCGATCAGCCCCAGCATTTT. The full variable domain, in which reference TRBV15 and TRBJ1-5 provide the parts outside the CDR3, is DAMVIQNPRYQVTQFGKPVTLSCSQTLNHNVMYWYQQKSSQAPKLLFHYYDKDFNNEADTPDNFQSRRPNTSFCFLDIRSPGLGDTAMYLCATSRRGQGDQPQHFGDGTRLSIL.